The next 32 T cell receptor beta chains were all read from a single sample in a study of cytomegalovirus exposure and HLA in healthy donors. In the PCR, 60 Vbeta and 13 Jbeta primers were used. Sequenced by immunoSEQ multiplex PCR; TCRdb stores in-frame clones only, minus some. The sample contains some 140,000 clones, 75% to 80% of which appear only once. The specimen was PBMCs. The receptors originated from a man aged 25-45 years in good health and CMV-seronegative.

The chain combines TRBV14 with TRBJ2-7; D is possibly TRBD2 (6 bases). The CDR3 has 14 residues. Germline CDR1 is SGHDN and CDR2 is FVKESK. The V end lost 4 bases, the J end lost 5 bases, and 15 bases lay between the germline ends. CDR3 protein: CASSLRRATDEQYF. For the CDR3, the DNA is TGTGCCAGCAGCCTACGGAGGGCGACCGACGAGCAGTACTTC.

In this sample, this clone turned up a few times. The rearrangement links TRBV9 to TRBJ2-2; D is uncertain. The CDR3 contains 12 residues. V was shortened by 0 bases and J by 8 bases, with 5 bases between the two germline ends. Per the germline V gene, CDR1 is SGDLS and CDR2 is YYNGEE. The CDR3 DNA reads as TGTGCCAGCAGCGTAGAGGAGGGGGAGCTGTTTTTT. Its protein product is CASSVEEGELFF.

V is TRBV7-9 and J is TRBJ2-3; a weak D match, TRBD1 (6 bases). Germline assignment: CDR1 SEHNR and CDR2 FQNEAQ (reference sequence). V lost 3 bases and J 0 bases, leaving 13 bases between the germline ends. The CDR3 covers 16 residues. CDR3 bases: TGTGCCAGCAGCTTGCCCCGGGACACAAGCACAGATACGCAGTATTTT. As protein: CASSLPRDTSTDTQYF.

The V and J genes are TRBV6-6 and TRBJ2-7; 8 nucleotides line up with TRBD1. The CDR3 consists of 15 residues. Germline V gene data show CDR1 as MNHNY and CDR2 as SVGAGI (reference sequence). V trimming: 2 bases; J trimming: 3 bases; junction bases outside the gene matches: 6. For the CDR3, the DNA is TGTGCCAGCAGTTACCATGGACAGGGTCTCTACGAGCAGTACTTC. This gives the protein CASSYHGQGLYEQYF.

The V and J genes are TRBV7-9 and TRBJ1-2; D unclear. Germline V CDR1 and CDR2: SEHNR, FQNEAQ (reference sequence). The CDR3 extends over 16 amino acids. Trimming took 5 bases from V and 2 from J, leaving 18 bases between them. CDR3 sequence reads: CASSKAGRMTNYGYTF. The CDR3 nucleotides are TGTGCCAGCAGCAAGGCGGGCCGAATGACCAACTATGGCTACACCTTC.

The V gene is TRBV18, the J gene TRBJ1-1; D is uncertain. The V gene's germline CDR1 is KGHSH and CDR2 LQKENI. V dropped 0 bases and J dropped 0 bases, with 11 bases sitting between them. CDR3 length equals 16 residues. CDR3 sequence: CASSPPGGTMNTEAFF. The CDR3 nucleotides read TGTGCCAGCTCACCACCGGGAGGAACAATGAACACTGAAGCTTTCTTT. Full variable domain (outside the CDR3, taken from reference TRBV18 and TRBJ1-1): NAGVMQNPRHLVRRRGQEARLRCSPMKGHSHVYWYRQLPEEGLKFMVYLQKENIIDESGMPKERFSAEFPKEGPSILRIQQVVRGDSAAYFCASSPPGGTMNTEAFFGQGTRLTVV.

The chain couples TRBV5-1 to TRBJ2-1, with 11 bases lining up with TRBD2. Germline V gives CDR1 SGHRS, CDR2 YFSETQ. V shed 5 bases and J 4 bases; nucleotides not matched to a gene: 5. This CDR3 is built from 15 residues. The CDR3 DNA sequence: TGCGCCAGCAGTTTCGGACTAGCGGGTTACAATGAGCAGTTCTTC. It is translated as CASSFGLAGYNEQFF. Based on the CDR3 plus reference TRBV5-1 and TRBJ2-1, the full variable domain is KAGVTQTPRYLIKTRGQQVTLSCSPISGHRSVSWYQQTPGQGLQFLFEYFSETQRNKGNFPGRFSGRQFSNSRSEMNVSTLELGDSALYLCASSFGLAGYNEQFFGPGTRLTVL.

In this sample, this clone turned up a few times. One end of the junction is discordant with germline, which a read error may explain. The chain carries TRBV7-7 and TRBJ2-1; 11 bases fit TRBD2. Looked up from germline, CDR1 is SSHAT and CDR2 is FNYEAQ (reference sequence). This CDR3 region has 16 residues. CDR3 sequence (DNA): TGTGCTAGCAGCCAGGGACTAGCGGACTCCTACAATGAGCAGTTCTTC. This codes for CASSQGLADSYNEQFF. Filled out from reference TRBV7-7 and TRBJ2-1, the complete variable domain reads GAGVSQSPRYKVTKRGQDVTLRCDPISSHATLYWYQQALGQGPEFLTYFNYEAQPDKSGLPSDRFSAERPEGSISTLTIQRTEQRDSAMYRCASSQGLADSYNEQFFGPGTRLTVL.

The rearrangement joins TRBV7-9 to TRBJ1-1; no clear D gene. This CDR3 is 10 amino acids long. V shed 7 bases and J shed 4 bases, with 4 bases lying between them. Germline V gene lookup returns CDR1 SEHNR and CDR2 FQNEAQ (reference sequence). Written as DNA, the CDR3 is TGTGCCAGCACGGGCACTGAAGCTTTCTTT. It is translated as CASTGTEAFF.

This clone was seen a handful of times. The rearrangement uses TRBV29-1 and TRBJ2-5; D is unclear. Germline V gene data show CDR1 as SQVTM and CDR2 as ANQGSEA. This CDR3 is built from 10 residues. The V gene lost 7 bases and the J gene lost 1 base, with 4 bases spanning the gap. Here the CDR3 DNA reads TGCAGCGGGGCCCAAGAGACCCAGTACTTC. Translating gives CSGAQETQYF. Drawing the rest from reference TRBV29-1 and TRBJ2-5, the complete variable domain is SAVISQKPSRDICQRGTSLTIQCQVDSQVTMMFWYRQQPGQSLTLIATANQGSEATYESGFVIDKFPISRPNLTFSTLTVSNMSPEDSSIYLCSGAQETQYFGPGTRLLVL.

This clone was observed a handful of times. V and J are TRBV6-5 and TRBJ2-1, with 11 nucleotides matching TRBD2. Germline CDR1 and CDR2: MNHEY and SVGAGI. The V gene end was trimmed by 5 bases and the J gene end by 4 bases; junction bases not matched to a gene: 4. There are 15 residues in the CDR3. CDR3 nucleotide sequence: TGTGCCAGCAGTCCCGGGACTAGCGGTTACAATGAGCAGTTCTTC. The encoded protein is CASSPGTSGYNEQFF.

The CDR3 reads CASSFTLAGAYEQYF. CDR3 nucleotide sequence: TGTGCCAGCAGCTTTACACTAGCGGGAGCCTACGAGCAGTACTTC. V and J are TRBV7-9 and TRBJ2-7; 11 bases are a match to TRBD2. Trimming at V came to 3 bases and at J to 2 bases, leaving 3 bases not matched to a gene. CDR3 length: 15 amino acids. Per the germline V gene, CDR1 is SEHNR and CDR2 is FQNEAQ (reference sequence).

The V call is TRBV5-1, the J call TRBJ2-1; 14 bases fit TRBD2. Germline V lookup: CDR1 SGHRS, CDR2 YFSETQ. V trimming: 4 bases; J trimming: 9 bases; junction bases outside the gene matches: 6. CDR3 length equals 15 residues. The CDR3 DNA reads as TGCGCCAGCAGCAGGGGACTAGCGGGAGAGGGTGAGCAGTTCTTC. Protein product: CASSRGLAGEGEQFF.

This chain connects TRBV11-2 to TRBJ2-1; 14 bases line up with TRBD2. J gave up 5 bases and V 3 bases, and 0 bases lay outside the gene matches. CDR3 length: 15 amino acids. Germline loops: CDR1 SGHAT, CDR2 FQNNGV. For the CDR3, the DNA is TGTGCCAGCAGCTTGGGACTAGCGGGAGACAATGAGCAGTTCTTC. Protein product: CASSLGLAGDNEQFF.

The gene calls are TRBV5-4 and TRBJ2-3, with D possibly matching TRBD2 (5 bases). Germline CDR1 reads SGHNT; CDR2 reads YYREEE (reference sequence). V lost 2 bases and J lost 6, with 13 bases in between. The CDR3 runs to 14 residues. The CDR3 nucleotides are TGTGCCAGCAGCTTAAGCGGAACGAGTGATACGCAGTATTTT. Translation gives CASSLSGTSDTQYF.

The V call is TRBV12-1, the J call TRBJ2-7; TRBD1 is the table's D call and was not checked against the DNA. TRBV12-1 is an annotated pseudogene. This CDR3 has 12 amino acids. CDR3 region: CASSSTAYEQYF. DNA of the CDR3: TGTGCCAGCAGCTCGACAGCATACGAGCAGTACTTC.

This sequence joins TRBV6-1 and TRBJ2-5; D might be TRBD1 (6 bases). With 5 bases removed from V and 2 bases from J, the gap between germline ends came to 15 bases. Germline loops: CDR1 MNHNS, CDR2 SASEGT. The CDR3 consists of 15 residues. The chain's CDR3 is CASSQNRVQQETQYF. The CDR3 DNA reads TGTGCCAGCAGTCAGAACAGGGTCCAACAAGAGACCCAGTACTTC.

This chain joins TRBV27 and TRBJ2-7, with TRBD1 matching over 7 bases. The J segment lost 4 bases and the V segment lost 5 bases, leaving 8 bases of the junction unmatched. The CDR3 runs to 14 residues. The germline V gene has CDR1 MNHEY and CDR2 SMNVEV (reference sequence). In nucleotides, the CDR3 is TGTGCCAGCAGTCCCGCCGGGACAGCATACGAGCAGTACTTC. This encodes CASSPAGTAYEQYF.

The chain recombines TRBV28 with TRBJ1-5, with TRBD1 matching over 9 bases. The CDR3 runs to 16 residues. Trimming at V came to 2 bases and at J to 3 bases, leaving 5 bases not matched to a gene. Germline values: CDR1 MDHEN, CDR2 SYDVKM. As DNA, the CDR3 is TGTGCCAGCAGTTTAGGACAGGGGAGTGACAATCAGCCCCAGCATTTT. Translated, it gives CASSLGQGSDNQPQHF.

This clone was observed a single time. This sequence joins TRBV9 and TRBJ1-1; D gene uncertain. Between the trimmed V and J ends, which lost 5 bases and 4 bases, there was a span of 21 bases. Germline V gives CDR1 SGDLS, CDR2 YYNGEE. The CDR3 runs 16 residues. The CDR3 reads CASSNLGGGLTTEAFF. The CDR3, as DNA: TGTGCCAGCAGTAATCTAGGCGGTGGTTTGACCACTGAAGCTTTCTTT.

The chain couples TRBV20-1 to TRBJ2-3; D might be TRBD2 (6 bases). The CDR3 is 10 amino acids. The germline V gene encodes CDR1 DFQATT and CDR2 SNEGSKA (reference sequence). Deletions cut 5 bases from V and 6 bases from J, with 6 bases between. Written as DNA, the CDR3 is TGCAGTGCTCGGGGGGATACGCAGTATTTT. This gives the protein CSARGDTQYF.

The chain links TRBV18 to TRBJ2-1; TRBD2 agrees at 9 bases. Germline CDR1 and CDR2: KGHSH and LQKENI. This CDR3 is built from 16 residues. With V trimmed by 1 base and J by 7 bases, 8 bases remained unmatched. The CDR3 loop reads CASSPLISGSRNEQFF. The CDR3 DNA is TGTGCCAGCTCACCACTCATTAGCGGGAGTAGGAATGAGCAGTTCTTC. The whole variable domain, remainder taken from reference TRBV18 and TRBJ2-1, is NAGVMQNPRHLVRRRGQEARLRCSPMKGHSHVYWYRQLPEEGLKFMVYLQKENIIDESGMPKERFSAEFPKEGPSILRIQQVVRGDSAAYFCASSPLISGSRNEQFFGPGTRLTVL.

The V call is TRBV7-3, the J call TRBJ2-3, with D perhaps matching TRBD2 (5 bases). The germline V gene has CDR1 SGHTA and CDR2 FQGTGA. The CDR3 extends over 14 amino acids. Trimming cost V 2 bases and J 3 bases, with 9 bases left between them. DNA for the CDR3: TGTGCCAGCAGCTTATTTGGAGGTACAGATACGCAGTATTTT. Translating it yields CASSLFGGTDTQYF. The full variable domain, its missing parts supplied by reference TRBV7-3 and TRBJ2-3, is GAGVSQTPSNKVTEKGKYVELRCDPISGHTALYWYRQSLGQGPEFLIYFQGTGAADDSGLPNDRFFAVRPEGSVSTLKIQRTERGDSAVYLCASSLFGGTDTQYFGPGTRLTVL.

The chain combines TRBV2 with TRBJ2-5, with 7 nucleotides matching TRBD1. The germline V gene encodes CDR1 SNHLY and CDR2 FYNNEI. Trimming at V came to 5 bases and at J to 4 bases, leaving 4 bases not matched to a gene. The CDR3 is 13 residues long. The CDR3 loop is CASSRTGVETQYF. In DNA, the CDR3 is TGTGCCAGCAGTCGAACAGGGGTAGAGACCCAGTACTTC.

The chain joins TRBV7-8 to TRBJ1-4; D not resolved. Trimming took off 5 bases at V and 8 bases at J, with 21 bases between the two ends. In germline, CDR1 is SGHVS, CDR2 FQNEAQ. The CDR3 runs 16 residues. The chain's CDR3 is CASSHPGRALKEKLFF. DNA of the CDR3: TGTGCCAGCAGCCACCCGGGGAGGGCGTTGAAGGAAAAACTGTTTTTT.

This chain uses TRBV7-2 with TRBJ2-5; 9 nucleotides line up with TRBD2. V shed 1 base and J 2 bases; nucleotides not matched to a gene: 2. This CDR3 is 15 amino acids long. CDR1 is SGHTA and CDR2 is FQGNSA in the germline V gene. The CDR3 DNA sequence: TGTGCCAGCAGCTTAGTAGCGGGGGTACAAGAGACCCAGTACTTC. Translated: CASSLVAGVQETQYF.

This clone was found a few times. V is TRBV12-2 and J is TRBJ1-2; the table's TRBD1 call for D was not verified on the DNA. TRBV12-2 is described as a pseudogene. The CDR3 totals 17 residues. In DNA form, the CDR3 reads TGTGCAAGTCGCTTACCAAGACCCAGGGGGCCTAACTATGGCTACACCTTC. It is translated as CASRLPRPRGPNYGYTF.

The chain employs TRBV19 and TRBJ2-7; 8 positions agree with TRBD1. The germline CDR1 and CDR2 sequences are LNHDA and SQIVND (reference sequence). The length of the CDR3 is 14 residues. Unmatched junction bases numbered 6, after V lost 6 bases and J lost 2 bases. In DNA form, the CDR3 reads TGTGCCAGTAGGCCGGGACAGGTAGCCTACGAGCAGTACTTC. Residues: CASRPGQVAYEQYF.

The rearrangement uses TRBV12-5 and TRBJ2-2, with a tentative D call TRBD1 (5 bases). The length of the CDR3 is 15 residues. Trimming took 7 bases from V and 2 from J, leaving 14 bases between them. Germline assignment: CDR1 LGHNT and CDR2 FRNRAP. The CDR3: CASALGQGNTGELFF. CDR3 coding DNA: TGTGCTAGTGCCTTGGGGCAGGGAAACACCGGGGAGCTGTTTTTT.

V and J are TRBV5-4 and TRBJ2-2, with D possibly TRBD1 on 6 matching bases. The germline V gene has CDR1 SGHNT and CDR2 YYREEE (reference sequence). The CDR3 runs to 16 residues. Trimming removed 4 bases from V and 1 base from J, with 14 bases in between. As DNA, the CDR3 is TGTGCCAGCAGCCCACGGGCAGGGGTGAACACCGGGGAGCTGTTTTTT. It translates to CASSPRAGVNTGELFF. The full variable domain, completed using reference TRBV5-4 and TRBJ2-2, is ETGVTQSPTHLIKTRGQQVTLRCSSQSGHNTVSWYQQALGQGPQFIFQYYREEENGRGNFPPRFSGLQFPNYSSELNVNALELDDSALYLCASSPRAGVNTGELFFGEGSRLTVL.

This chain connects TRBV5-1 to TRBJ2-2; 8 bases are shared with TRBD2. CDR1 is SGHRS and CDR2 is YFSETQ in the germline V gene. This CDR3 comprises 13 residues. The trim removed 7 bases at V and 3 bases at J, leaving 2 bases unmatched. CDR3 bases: TGCGCCAGCTCGGGGGGGGACACCGGGGAGCTGTTTTTT. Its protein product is CASSGGDTGELFF.

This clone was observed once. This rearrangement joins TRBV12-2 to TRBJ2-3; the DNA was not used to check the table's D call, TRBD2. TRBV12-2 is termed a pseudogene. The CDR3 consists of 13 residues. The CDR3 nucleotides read TGTGCAAGTCGCCCGAGGACTAGCGGGGGCGGGTATTTT. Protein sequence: CASRPRTSGGGYF.